The sequence of this T cell receptor (beta chain) was determined in a study of human T cells and chemical hapten exposure. Study results and limitations: Versus controls, significantly more large CDR3 similarity clusters arose from expanded TCRs.

This clonotype was counted between two and nine times. Its antigen is as yet unknown. As for time point: patch test 3, about 24 weeks after DPC sensitization. Treatment: therapeutic diphenylcyclopropenone sensitization with weekly scalp DPC. Sequencing started from total RNA isolated from unfractionated whole blood. The CDR3 runs 15 residues. J was trimmed by 8 bases and V by 3 bases; bases with no gene match: 7. CDR1 and CDR2 (germline): LGHNA, YSLEER. Original processing methods: Samples ranged from roughly 20,000 to 700,000 TCRs, with a median of roughly 95,000. TCRdb called the RACE reads again in MiXCR, with one record for every CDR3 protein. The V and J calls and clone size are TCRdb's, not the authors'. Among about 170,000 distinct CDR3 sequences listed, 28% were seen once.

The material was whole blood, obtained in connection with sensitization to the hapten diphenylcyclopropenone (DPC). The receptor comes from a woman between 18 and 30 years old with alopecia areata. Some clones in this sample may be carry-over from other donors' samples. This chain links TRBV4-3 with TRBJ1-4; TRBD1 matches 9 bases. CDR3 sequence reads: CASSQGTGGQEKLFF. The CDR3 nucleotides are TGCGCCAGCAGCCAGGGCACAGGGGGCCAAGAAAAACTGTTTTTT.